There are many counts of the clone carrying this T cell receptor beta chain. The junction and the germline gene differ at one end; a read error may be behind it. TCRdb reassembled clones from the PCR reads with MiXCR. The sample records tens of thousands of clones, roughly a sixth being singletons. The CDR3 covers 12 residues. The germline CDR1 and CDR2 sequences are SGHVS and FNYEAQ. This sample stems from a study of metastatic and nonmetastatic thyroid tumors. All patients reached thyroid surgery having received no treatment beforehand. The chain carries TRBV7-6 and TRBJ2-3; no firm D call. The sequencing input was blood. The clonotype was recovered from a male donor with papillary thyroid cancer or a benign thyroid nodule (not recorded which). Some clones in this sample may be carry-over from other donors' samples. The CDR3 region has the DNA TGTGCCAGCGGCTTAGATTCAGATACGCAGTATTTT. It encodes CASGLDSDTQYF. Looking up the rest from reference TRBV7-6 and TRBJ2-3 gives the full variable domain: GAGVSQSPRYKVTKRGQDVALRCDPISGHVSLYWYRQALGQGPEFLTYFNYEAQQDKSGLPNDRFSAERPEGSISTLTIQRTEQRDSAMYRCASGLDSDTQYFGPGTRLTVL.